Each of the 24 T cell receptor beta chains below was sequenced from the same sample in a study of shared clonotypes between healthy human individuals. CD45RO-negative, CCR7-selected cells formed the naive CD8 fraction, which excluded terminally differentiated effector memory CD45RA+ cells. Measured with immunoSEQ multiplex PCR; TCRdb has only the in-frame clones, and not every one. Of some 1,900,000 clones in the sample, just under 95% were seen once. Sample: naive CD8+ T cells sorted from blood. These receptors were obtained from a man younger than 35 in good health.

The chain's CDR3 is CASNIGTAGTEAFF. DNA of the CDR3: TGTGCCAGCAATATCGGGACAGCCGGCACTGAAGCTTTCTTT. The chain is built from TRBV6-5 and TRBJ1-1; 7 bases map to TRBD1. The CDR3 runs 14 residues. The germline V gene encodes CDR1 MNHEY and CDR2 SVGAGI. V lost 7 bases, J lost 4 bases, and 9 bases stayed unmatched.

The V gene is TRBV30, the J gene TRBJ1-3, with 9 bases matching TRBD1. Germline V lookup: CDR1 GTSNPN, CDR2 SVGIG (reference sequence). The CDR3 is made up of 18 amino acids. V lost 4 bases and J lost 0; bases outside the gene matches: 13. CDR3 sequence: CAWMRGQGPISSGNTIYF. Here the CDR3 DNA reads TGTGCCTGGATGAGGGGACAGGGTCCAATCAGCTCTGGAAACACCATATATTTT.

V gene TRBV5-6 combines with J gene TRBJ1-2; weak D call: TRBD1 (6 bases). The germline V gene has CDR1 SGHDT and CDR2 YYEEEE. The CDR3 is 16 residues long. Between the trimmed V and J ends, which lost 1 base and 2 bases, there was a span of 15 bases. In DNA, the CDR3 is TGTGCCAGCAGCTTGATTTTGGACAGTCCGAACTATGGCTACACCTTC. Translation: CASSLILDSPNYGYTF.

The sample holds one count of this clone. The chain combines TRBV7-2 with TRBJ2-1; D ambiguous. This CDR3 spans 13 amino acids. CDR1 SGHTA and CDR2 FQGNSA come from the germline V gene. V lost 5 bases, J lost 1 base, and 6 bases lay in between. The CDR3, as DNA: TGTGCCAGCAGCCCCAATTCCTACAATGAGCAGTTCTTC. Protein product: CASSPNSYNEQFF.

J is TRBJ2-2 and V is TRBV7-9; 8 bases are a match to TRBD1. V trimming: 3 bases; J trimming: 7 bases; junction bases outside the gene matches: 13. This CDR3 has 17 amino acids. Germline lookup yields CDR1 SEHNR and CDR2 FQNEAQ (reference sequence). The CDR3 sequence is CASSFTPDRGPLGELFF. CDR3 sequence (DNA): TGTGCCAGCAGCTTTACTCCTGACAGGGGACCTCTCGGGGAGCTGTTTTTT.

CDR3 in amino acids: CASSYDQGLSYTF. CDR3 bases: TGTGCCAGCAGCTATGACCAGGGATTAAGCTACACCTTC. V is TRBV6-5 and J is TRBJ1-2; perhaps TRBD1 as D (5 bases). CDR1 and CDR2 (germline): MNHEY, SVGAGI. The CDR3 runs 13 residues. V lost 6 bases to trimming and J lost 9 bases, with 17 bases between them.

The V call is TRBV4-1, the J call TRBJ1-2; the match to TRBD1 covers 9 bases. This CDR3 is built from 16 residues. Germline lookup yields CDR1 MGHRA and CDR2 YSYEKL. Trimming cost V 3 bases and J 6 bases; bases outside gene matches: 11. CDR3 sequence (DNA): TGCGCCAGCAGCCACCCGACCACAGGGGGCGAGGATGGCTACACCTTC. Its translation: CASSHPTTGGEDGYTF.

The chain combines TRBV6-1 with TRBJ2-2; TRBD1 matches 8 bases. V dropped 4 bases and J dropped 5; count of bases not matched to a gene: 9. CDR3 length equals 16 residues. Germline-derived CDR1 and CDR2 are MNHNS and SASEGT. The CDR3 bases are TGTGCCAGCAGTGGGACAGGGACTCGGGGTACCGGGGAGCTGTTTTTT. Its translation is CASSGTGTRGTGELFF.

This rearrangement joins TRBV4-1 to TRBJ1-4; D is unclear. Germline assignment: CDR1 MGHRA and CDR2 YSYEKL. The V end lost 2 bases, the J end lost 6 bases, and 7 bases lay between the germline ends. CDR3 length equals 13 residues. The chain's CDR3 is CASSQRVDEKLFF. DNA for the CDR3: TGCGCCAGCAGCCAAAGGGTAGATGAAAAACTGTTTTTT.

The count of this clone is one. The gene calls are TRBV4-1 and TRBJ2-7, with TRBD2 identical over 7 bases. This CDR3 has 15 amino acids. Unmatched junction bases numbered 8, after V lost 3 bases and J lost 3 bases. Germline V gene sequence: CDR1 MGHRA, CDR2 YSYEKL. The DNA of the CDR3 is TGCGCCAGCAGCCACCAAGCGGGAAAAGACTACGAGCAGTACTTC. Translating it yields CASSHQAGKDYEQYF.

The rearrangement uses TRBV28 and TRBJ2-2; 8 nucleotides match TRBD2. The CDR3 extends over 14 amino acids. The germline V gene has CDR1 MDHEN and CDR2 SYDVKM. The V gene end was trimmed by 10 bases and the J gene end by 4 bases; junction bases not matched to a gene: 8. The CDR3 region is CAIGGELGTGELFF. The CDR3 coding sequence is TGTGCCATCGGGGGGGAACTCGGCACCGGGGAGCTGTTTTTT.

J is TRBJ2-7 and V is TRBV2; D is perhaps TRBD2 (6 bases). The CDR3 sequence is 15 residues long. The germline gives CDR1 SNHLY, CDR2 FYNNEI. The V end was cut by 2 bases, the J end by 4 bases, with 15 bases between. CDR3 sequence (DNA): TGTGCCAGCAGTGAAAACCCGGGACTCACATACGAGCAGTACTTC. Protein product: CASSENPGLTYEQYF.

The chain carries TRBV27 and TRBJ2-5; D gene ambiguous. Trimming left V 5 bases short and J 5 bases short, with 15 bases between. Per germline, CDR1 MNHEY and CDR2 SMNVEV (reference sequence). CDR3 length equals 14 residues. The CDR3 reads CASSPAVGRETQYF. CDR3 DNA: TGTGCCAGCAGTCCCGCCGTGGGCAGGGAGACCCAGTACTTC.

This chain connects TRBV5-6 to TRBJ2-5, with D possibly matching TRBD1 (6 bases). The CDR3 is 14 residues long. Trimming left V 2 bases short and J 5 bases short, with 13 bases between. The germline V gene encodes CDR1 SGHDT and CDR2 YYEEEE. The DNA for the CDR3 is TGTGCCAGCAGCTTTGGGGGCCTCGGGGAGACCCAGTACTTC. Translating gives CASSFGGLGETQYF.

The chain couples TRBV11-2 to TRBJ2-7, with D perhaps matching TRBD2 (6 bases). The V and J ends lost 4 bases and 2 bases respectively, with 9 bases between them. Germline CDR1 is SGHAT and CDR2 is FQNNGV. The CDR3 is 13 amino acids. The chain's CDR3 is CASSWREAYEQYF. Written as DNA, the CDR3 is TGTGCCAGCAGCTGGAGGGAAGCCTACGAGCAGTACTTC.

The chain couples TRBV29-1 to TRBJ2-2, with D unresolved. V lost 6 bases and J 4 bases, leaving 9 bases between the germline ends. CDR1 and CDR2 (germline): SQVTM, ANQGSEA. The length of the CDR3 is 12 residues. The CDR3 region has the DNA TGCAGCGTGTCCTTACCCACCGGGGAGCTGTTTTTT. This encodes CSVSLPTGELFF.

The gene calls are TRBV18 and TRBJ2-7, with 12 bases that match TRBD2. The junction had 7 bases not matched to a gene; V was cut back by 3 bases and J by 4 bases. This CDR3 is 16 amino acids long. Germline CDR1 reads KGHSH; CDR2 reads LQKENI. The CDR3 here is CASSPSTSGGLYEQYF. CDR3 coding DNA: TGTGCCAGCTCACCCTCGACTAGCGGGGGATTATACGAGCAGTACTTC.

The genes are TRBV7-8 and TRBJ1-1; D remains unclear. The CDR3 consists of 12 residues. Trimming left V 6 bases short and J 3 bases short, with 8 bases between. Germline V gene sequence: CDR1 SGHVS, CDR2 FQNEAQ. DNA for the CDR3: TGTGCCAGCAGTGCCGGGGACACTGAAGCTTTCTTT. It codes for CASSAGDTEAFF.

V and J are TRBV7-9 and TRBJ2-7; possible D gene TRBD2, 5 bases. The ends were cut back, 5 bases at V and 3 bases at J, with 14 bases in the middle. Germline V gene lookup returns CDR1 SEHNR and CDR2 FQNEAQ (reference sequence). This CDR3 has 14 amino acids. CDR3 DNA sequence: TGTGCCAGCAGCCCGGTATTGGGAGACTACGAGCAGTACTTC. It is translated as CASSPVLGDYEQYF. Using reference TRBV7-9 and TRBJ2-7 for the parts outside the CDR3, the full variable domain is DTGVSQNPRHKITKRGQNVTFRCDPISEHNRLYWYRQTLGQGPEFLTYFQNEAQLEKSRLLSDRFSAERPKGSFSTLEIQRTEQGDSAMYLCASSPVLGDYEQYFGPGTRLTVT.

The chain couples TRBV7-9 to TRBJ2-7; D is perhaps TRBD1 or TRBD2 (5 bases each). Germline V CDR1 and CDR2: SEHNR, FQNEAQ (reference sequence). The ends were cut back, 5 bases at V and 6 bases at J, with 14 bases in the middle. The CDR3 extends over 13 amino acids. The CDR3 loop is CASSPTVGTEQYF. The CDR3 DNA sequence: TGTGCCAGCAGCCCAACAGTCGGGACCGAGCAGTACTTC.

The V call is TRBV4-3, the J call TRBJ2-7; a possible D gene is TRBD1 (6 bases). CDR3 length equals 13 residues. V lost 5 bases to trimming and J lost 6 bases, with 14 bases between them. Germline V gene lookup returns CDR1 LGHNA and CDR2 YSLEER. CDR3 in DNA: TGCGCCAGCAGCAAAACCAGGGGTTTCGAGCAGTACTTC. This gives the protein CASSKTRGFEQYF.

In this sample, this clone turned up once. The genes are TRBV6-1 and TRBJ1-5, with D perhaps TRBD1 (5 bases). CDR3 length: 15 amino acids. The germline V and J ends were trimmed by 3 bases and 6 bases, with 15 bases remaining between them. The V gene's germline CDR1 is MNHNS and CDR2 SASEGT. The CDR3 is CASSESGYGVQPQHF. DNA for the CDR3: TGTGCCAGCAGTGAGTCAGGGTACGGGGTTCAGCCCCAGCATTTT.

The V gene is TRBV4-1, the J gene TRBJ2-7; either TRBD1 or TRBD2 may supply D (5 bases each). This CDR3 has 16 residues. Trimming took 1 base from V and 0 from J, leaving 13 bases between them. Germline CDR1 and CDR2: MGHRA and YSYEKL. CDR3 DNA sequence: TGCGCCAGCAGCCAAGTCGGAGGACACTTCTCCTACGAGCAGTACTTC. Translated: CASSQVGGHFSYEQYF.

The chain recombines TRBV7-6 with TRBJ2-3; 7 bases are a match to TRBD1. The V segment lost 3 bases and the J segment 2 bases; nucleotides outside the gene matches: 5. Germline V gene lookup returns CDR1 SGHVS and CDR2 FNYEAQ. The length of the CDR3 is 15 residues. CDR3 in amino acids: CASSFRDSLTDTQYF. DNA for the CDR3: TGTGCCAGCAGCTTCCGGGACAGTCTCACAGATACGCAGTATTTT.